This TCR beta chain was observed in a study of cytomegalovirus exposure and HLA in healthy donors. Findings of the study overall: The authors considered a cluster of highly shared sequence variants likely to be a sequencing artifact.

This clone was detected only a few times. Its target is not known. The study ran its PCR with 60 Vbeta and 13 Jbeta primers. Produced via immunoSEQ multiplex PCR; TCRdb's table is partial and in-frame only. The table has around 150,000 clones, about 66% seen once; the top ten hold 1.5% to 2%. Germline V gene lookup returns CDR1 SGHTA and CDR2 FQGNSA. The CDR3 extends over 13 amino acids. V shed 5 bases, J shed 3 bases, and the junction held 2 bases outside the gene matches. The sample taken for sequencing was PBMCs. This TCR derives from a human donor in good health. The chain combines TRBV7-2 with TRBJ2-5; 8 bases are a match to TRBD2. The CDR3 reads CASSPAGEETQYF. CDR3 coding DNA: TGTGCCAGCAGCCCAGCGGGAGAAGAGACCCAGTACTTC. The full variable domain, its missing parts supplied by reference TRBV7-2 and TRBJ2-5, is GAGVSQSPSNKVTEKGKDVELRCDPISGHTALYWYRQSLGQGLEFLIYFQGNSAPDKSGLPSDRFSAERTGGSVSTLTIQRTQQEDSAVYLCASSPAGEETQYFGPGTRLLVL.